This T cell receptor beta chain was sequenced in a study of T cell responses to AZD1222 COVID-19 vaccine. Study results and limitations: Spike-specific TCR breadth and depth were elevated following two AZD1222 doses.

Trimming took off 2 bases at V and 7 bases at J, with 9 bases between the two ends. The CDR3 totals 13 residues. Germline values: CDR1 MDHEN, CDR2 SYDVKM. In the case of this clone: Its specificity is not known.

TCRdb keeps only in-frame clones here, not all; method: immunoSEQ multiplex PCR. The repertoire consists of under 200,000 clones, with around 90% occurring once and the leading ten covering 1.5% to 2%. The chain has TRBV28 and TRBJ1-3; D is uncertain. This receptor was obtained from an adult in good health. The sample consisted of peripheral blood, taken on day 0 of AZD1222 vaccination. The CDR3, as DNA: TGTGCCAGCAGTTTAGGGCAGGTGAACACCATATATTTT. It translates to CASSLGQVNTIYF.